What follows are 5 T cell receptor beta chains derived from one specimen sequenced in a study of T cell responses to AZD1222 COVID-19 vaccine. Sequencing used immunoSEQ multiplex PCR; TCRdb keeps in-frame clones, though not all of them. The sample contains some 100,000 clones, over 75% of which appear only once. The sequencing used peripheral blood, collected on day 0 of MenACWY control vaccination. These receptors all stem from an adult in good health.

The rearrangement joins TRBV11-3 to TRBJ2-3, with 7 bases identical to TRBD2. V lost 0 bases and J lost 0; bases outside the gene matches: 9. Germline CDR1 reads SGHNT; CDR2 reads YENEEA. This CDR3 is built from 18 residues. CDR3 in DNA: TGTGCCAGCAGCTTAGATGAGCCTAGCGGCCTTAGCACAGATACGCAGTATTTT. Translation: CASSLDEPSGLSTDTQYF.

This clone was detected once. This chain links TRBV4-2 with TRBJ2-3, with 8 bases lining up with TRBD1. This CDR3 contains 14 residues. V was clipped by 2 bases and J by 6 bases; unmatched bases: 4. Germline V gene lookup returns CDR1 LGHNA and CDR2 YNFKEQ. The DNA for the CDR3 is TGTGCCAGCAGCCAACGGACAGGGTTCGATACGCAGTATTTT. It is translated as CASSQRTGFDTQYF.

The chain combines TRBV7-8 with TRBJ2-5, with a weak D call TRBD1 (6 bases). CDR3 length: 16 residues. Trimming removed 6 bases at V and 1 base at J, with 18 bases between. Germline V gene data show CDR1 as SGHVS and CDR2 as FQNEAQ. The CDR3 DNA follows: TGTGCCAGCAGTCCCTTCAACAGGGCTCTCCAAGAGACCCAGTACTTC. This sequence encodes CASSPFNRALQETQYF.

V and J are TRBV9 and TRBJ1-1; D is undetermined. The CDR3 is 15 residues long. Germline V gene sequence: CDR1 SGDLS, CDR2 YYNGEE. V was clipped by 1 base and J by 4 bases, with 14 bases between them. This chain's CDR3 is CASSVTPTQVTEAFF. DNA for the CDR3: TGTGCCAGCAGCGTAACCCCCACCCAAGTCACTGAAGCTTTCTTT.

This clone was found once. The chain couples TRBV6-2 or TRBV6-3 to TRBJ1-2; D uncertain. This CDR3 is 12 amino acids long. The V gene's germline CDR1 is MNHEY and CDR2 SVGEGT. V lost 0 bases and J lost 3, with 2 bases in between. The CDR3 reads CASSYSDYGYTF. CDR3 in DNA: TGTGCCAGCAGTTACTCGGACTATGGCTACACCTTC.